Presented here are 12 T cell receptor beta chains from one specimen sequenced in a study of post-analysis software for immune sequencing data (dated by TCRdb to the mid-2010s). Broader findings and caveats from the paper: Significantly higher frequencies in patients than in controls were found for a few TRBV segments, including TRBV5-6, TRBV5-1 and TRBV20-1.

Their recognized antigens are unknown. The library was produced with PCR. The instrument given in TCRdb is Illumina HiSeq 2500. To reduce PCR and sequencing biases, unique molecular identifiers were incorporated into the TCR beta cDNA libraries. The raw public reads went through TCRdb reprocessing: fastp at Q25, MiXCR clone calling, in-frame beta chains kept. Each entry merges the rows of one CDR3 protein and shows their most common DNA and genes. This sample gives about 180,000 distinct CDR3 sequences in total; 25% to 35% of them show up just once. Together, the top ten hold about 1.6% of the sample. The sample was blood. These TCRs come from a girl under 18 with multiple sclerosis.

V usage is TRBV6-5 and J usage is TRBJ1-1; the match to TRBD1 covers 9 bases. Germline CDR1 reads MNHEY; CDR2 reads SVGAGI. The V gene end was trimmed by 2 bases and the J gene end by 8 bases; junction bases not matched to a gene: 6. This CDR3 is 14 amino acids long. Here the CDR3 reads CASSYRTGGEEAFF. The CDR3 nucleotides read TGTGCCAGCAGTTACCGAACAGGGGGCGAGGAAGCTTTCTTT.

This clonotype has at least ten counts. The gene calls are TRBV29-1 and TRBJ2-7; weak D call: TRBD2 (5 bases). Deletions cut 6 bases from V and 2 bases from J, with 11 bases between. The CDR3 has 12 amino acids. Germline V gene lookup returns CDR1 SQVTM and CDR2 ANQGSEA. This CDR3 is CSVLAETYEQYF. The CDR3, as DNA: TGCAGCGTCCTAGCCGAGACCTACGAGCAGTACTTC.

This clonotype was counted many times. The chain joins TRBV6-5 to TRBJ1-2; 10 bases align to TRBD1. J gave up 2 bases and V 6 bases, and 3 bases lay outside the gene matches. Germline V lookup: CDR1 MNHEY, CDR2 SVGAGI. The CDR3 runs 14 residues. CDR3 sequence: CASSRQGANYGYTF. The CDR3 DNA follows: TGTGCCAGCAGCCGACAGGGGGCGAACTATGGCTACACCTTC.

The sample holds a few counts of this clonotype. The chain recombines TRBV29-1 with TRBJ1-2, with D unresolved. From germline, CDR1 is SQVTM and CDR2 ANQGSEA. Trimming removed 1 base at V and 5 bases at J, with 2 bases between. This CDR3 is built from 10 residues. CDR3 protein: CSVEGYGYTF. The CDR3 region has the DNA TGCAGCGTTGAAGGGTATGGCTACACCTTC.

This clonotype appeared many times. V gene TRBV7-9 combines with J gene TRBJ1-4, with D unclear. CDR3 size: 14 residues. Germline CDR1 and CDR2: SEHNR and FQNEAQ (reference sequence). The ends were cut back, 2 bases at V and 0 bases at J, with 4 bases in the middle. DNA of the CDR3: TGTGCCAGCAGCTTAAGTGCAACTAATGAAAAACTGTTTTTT. Protein sequence: CASSLSATNEKLFF. The whole variable domain, filled in from reference TRBV7-9 and TRBJ1-4, reads DTGVSQNPRHKITKRGQNVTFRCDPISEHNRLYWYRQTLGQGPEFLTYFQNEAQLEKSRLLSDRFSAERPKGSFSTLEIQRTEQGDSAMYLCASSLSATNEKLFFGSGTQLSVL.

Concerning this clonotype: With a much larger clone just one base away, this may be a read error. This chain links TRBV28 with TRBJ2-7; possible D gene TRBD1, 6 bases. From germline, CDR1 is MDHEN and CDR2 SYDVKM. The CDR3 runs to 15 residues. The CDR3 region has the DNA TGTGCCAGCAGTTTTGAGGACAGTCATTCCTACGAGCGGTACTTC. It specifies CASSFEDSHSYERYF.

This clonotype appeared many times. V usage is TRBV11-2 and J usage is TRBJ2-1; 9 nucleotides agree with TRBD2. The V gene's germline CDR1 is SGHAT and CDR2 FQNNGV. V was clipped by 3 bases and J by 0 bases; unmatched bases: 6. The CDR3 sequence is 17 residues long. In nucleotides, the CDR3 is TGTGCCAGCAGCTTCACTAGCGGGTTGAGCTCCTACAATGAGCAGTTCTTC. Its translation is CASSFTSGLSSYNEQFF. Together with reference TRBV11-2 and TRBJ2-1, the CDR3 gives the full variable domain: EAGVAQSPRYKIIEKRQSVAFWCNPISGHATLYWYQQILGQGPKLLIQFQNNGVVDDSQLPKDRFSAERLKGVDSTLKIQPAKLEDSAVYLCASSFTSGLSSYNEQFFGPGTRLTVL.

This clonotype came up a few times. The chain employs TRBV7-8 and TRBJ1-5; D unclear. The CDR3 is 18 amino acids. Germline V gene lookup returns CDR1 SGHVS and CDR2 FQNEAQ. The ends were cut back, 1 base at V and 0 bases at J, with 16 bases in the middle. CDR3 in DNA: TGTGCCAGCAGCTTAGACGGATCTCTAGTCTTTAGCAATCAGCCCCAGCATTTT. As protein: CASSLDGSLVFSNQPQHF.

The table lists this clonotype with many counts. V is TRBV10-3 and J is TRBJ2-7, with D possibly matching TRBD2 (6 bases). There are 14 residues in the CDR3. V lost 2 bases and J 5 bases, leaving 13 bases between the germline ends. Looked up from germline, CDR1 is ENHRY and CDR2 is SYGVKD. CDR3 DNA sequence: TGTGCCATCAGTGAGAGTGAACTAGCTGACGAGCAGTACTTC. Translated, it gives CAISESELADEQYF.

This clonotype showed up just a few times. The chain has TRBV2 and TRBJ1-2; D may be TRBD1 (5 bases). V shed 6 bases and J shed 1 base, with 24 bases lying between them. The germline gives CDR1 SNHLY, CDR2 FYNNEI. This CDR3 spans 18 amino acids. CDR3: CASRAEGLLLSDNYGYTF. For the CDR3, the DNA is TGTGCCAGCAGGGCCGAGGGGCTCCTCCTTTCCGATAACTATGGCTACACCTTC.

This clonotype was seen ten or more times. This sequence joins TRBV3-1 and TRBJ2-7, with 10 positions matching TRBD2. The CDR3 has 16 residues. CDR1 is LGHDT, CDR2 YNNKEL, per germline (reference sequence). Unmatched junction bases numbered 10, after V lost 0 bases and J lost 8 bases. The DNA for the CDR3 is TGTGCCAGCAGCCAAGATCTTGGGACTAGCGACATCAAGCAGTACTTC. It specifies CASSQDLGTSDIKQYF.

This chain links TRBV7-2 with TRBJ2-1, with 10 bases lining up with TRBD2. The CDR3 runs to 15 residues. V gave up 4 bases and J gave up 10 bases; unmatched junction bases: 10. In germline, CDR1 is SGHTA, CDR2 FQGNSA. The CDR3 sequence is CASSSQAGGRGEQFF. The CDR3 coding sequence is TGTGCCAGCAGCTCCCAAGCGGGAGGGCGGGGAGAGCAGTTCTTC.